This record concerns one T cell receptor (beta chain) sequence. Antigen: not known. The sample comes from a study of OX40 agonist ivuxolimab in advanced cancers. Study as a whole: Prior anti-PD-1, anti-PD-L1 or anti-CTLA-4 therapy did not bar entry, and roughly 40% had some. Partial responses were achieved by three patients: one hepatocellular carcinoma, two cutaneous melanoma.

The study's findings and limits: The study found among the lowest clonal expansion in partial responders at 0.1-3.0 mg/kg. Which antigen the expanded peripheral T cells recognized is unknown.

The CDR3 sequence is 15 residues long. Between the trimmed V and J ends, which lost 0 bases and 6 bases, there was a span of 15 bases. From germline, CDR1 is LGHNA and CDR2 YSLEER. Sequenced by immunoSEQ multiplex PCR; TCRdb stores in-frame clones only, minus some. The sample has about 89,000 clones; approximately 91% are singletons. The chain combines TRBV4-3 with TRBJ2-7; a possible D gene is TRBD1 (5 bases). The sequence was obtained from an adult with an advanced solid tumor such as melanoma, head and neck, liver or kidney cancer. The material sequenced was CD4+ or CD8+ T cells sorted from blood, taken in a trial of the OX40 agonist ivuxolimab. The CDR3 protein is CASSQDAGPGPEQYF. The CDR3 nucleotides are TGCGCCAGCAGCCAAGACGCAGGGCCTGGGCCCGAGCAGTACTTC.